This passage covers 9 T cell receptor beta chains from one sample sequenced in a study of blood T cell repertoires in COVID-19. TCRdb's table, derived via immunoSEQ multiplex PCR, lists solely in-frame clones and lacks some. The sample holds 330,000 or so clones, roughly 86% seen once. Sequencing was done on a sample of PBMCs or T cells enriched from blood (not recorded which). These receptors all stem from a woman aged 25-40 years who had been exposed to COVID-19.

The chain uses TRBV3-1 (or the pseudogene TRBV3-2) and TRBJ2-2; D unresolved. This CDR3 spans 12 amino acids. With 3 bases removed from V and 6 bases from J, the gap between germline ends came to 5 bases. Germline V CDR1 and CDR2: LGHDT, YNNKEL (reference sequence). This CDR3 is CASSHPSGELFF. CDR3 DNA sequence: TGTGCCAGCAGCCACCCATCCGGGGAGCTGTTTTTT.

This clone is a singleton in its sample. The CDR3 spells CASSGYPGDPEAFF. CDR3 nucleotide sequence: TGTGCCAGCAGCGGGTATCCAGGGGATCCTGAAGCTTTCTTT. V usage is TRBV2 and J usage is TRBJ1-1; TRBD1 might be the D (6 bases). Germline CDR1 and CDR2: SNHLY and FYNNEI. CDR3 size: 14 residues. V was shortened by 6 bases and J by 6 bases, with 17 bases between the two germline ends. Complete variable domain (other parts from reference TRBV2 and TRBJ1-1): EPEVTQTPSHQVTQMGQEVILRCVPISNHLYFYWYRQILGQKVEFLVSFYNNEISEKSEIFDDQFSVERPDGSNFTLKIRSTKLEDSAMYFCASSGYPGDPEAFFGQGTRLTVV.

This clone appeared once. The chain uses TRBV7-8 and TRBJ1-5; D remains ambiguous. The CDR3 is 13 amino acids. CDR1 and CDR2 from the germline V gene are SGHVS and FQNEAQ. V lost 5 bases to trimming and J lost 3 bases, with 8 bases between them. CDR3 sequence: CASSPLPNQPQHF. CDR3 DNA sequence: TGTGCCAGCAGCCCCCTCCCCAATCAGCCCCAGCATTTT.

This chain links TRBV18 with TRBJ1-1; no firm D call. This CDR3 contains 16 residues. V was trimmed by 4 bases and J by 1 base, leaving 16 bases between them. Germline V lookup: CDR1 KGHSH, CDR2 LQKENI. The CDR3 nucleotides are TGTGCCAGCTCACAACGGACTCCGGTCGAGAACACTGAAGCTTTCTTT. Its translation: CASSQRTPVENTEAFF.

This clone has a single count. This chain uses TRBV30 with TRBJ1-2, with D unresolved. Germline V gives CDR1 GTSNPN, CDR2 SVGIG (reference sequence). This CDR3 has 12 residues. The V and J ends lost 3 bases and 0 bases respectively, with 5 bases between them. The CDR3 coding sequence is TGTGCCTGGAGGACTACTAACTATGGCTACACCTTC. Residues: CAWRTTNYGYTF.

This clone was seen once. The CDR3 DNA follows: TGTGCCAGCAGAAGCCCTAGCACAGATACGCAGTATTTT. The encoded protein is CASRSPSTDTQYF. V is TRBV6-5 and J is TRBJ2-3; D is ambiguous. Trimming took off 6 bases at V and 0 bases at J, with 7 bases between the two ends. This CDR3 has 13 residues. Germline CDR1 and CDR2: MNHEY and SVGAGI.

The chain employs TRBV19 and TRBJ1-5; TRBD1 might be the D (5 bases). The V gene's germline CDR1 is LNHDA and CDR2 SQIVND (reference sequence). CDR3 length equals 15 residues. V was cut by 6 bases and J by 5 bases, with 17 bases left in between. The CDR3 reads CASSSGPRRDQPQHF. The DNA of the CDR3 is TGTGCCAGTAGCTCAGGGCCCCGCCGGGATCAGCCCCAGCATTTT.

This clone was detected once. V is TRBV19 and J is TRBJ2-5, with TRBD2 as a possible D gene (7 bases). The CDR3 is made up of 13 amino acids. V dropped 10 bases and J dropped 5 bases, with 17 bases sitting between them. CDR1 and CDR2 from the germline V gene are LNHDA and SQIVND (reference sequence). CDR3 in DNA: TGTGCCACTGGGACACCCGGGGGGGAGACCCAGTACTTC. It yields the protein CATGTPGGETQYF.

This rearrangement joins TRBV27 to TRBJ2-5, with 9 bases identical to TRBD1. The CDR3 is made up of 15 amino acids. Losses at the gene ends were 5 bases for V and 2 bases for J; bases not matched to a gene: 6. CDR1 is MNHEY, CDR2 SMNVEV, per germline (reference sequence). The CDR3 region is CASSLLGQGQETQYF. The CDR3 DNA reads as TGTGCCAGCAGTCTCCTCGGACAGGGGCAAGAGACCCAGTACTTC.